This T cell receptor (beta chain) originates from a study of blood T cell repertoires in COVID-19. Study-level information: COVID-19 samples from acute and convalescent phases originated in the United States, Italy and Spain. T cells, B-cell-depleted T cells, or PBMCs provided the cDNA or gDNA that served as material.

As processed by the authors: By means of reference gene primer amplification, nucleated cell counts were estimated. Assay used: immunoSEQ multiplex PCR; TCRdb lists only in-frame clones, some missing. That table furnishes V, J and clone size, whereas the DNA furnished D and trimming. The sample records 210,000 or so clones, around 88% being singletons. V was trimmed by 4 bases and J by 4 bases, leaving 19 bases between them. The germline V gene encodes CDR1 MDHEN and CDR2 SYDVKM. This CDR3 region has 16 residues. This chain joins TRBV28 and TRBJ1-2, with no clear D. The sequenced sample was peripheral blood. The TCR was taken from a man between 18 and 29 years old with active or convalescent COVID-19. CDR3 loop: CASSSTHRGGPYGYTF. The CDR3 nucleotides are TGTGCCAGCAGTTCCACCCATCGAGGAGGACCCTATGGCTACACCTTC.